This T cell receptor beta chain was found in a study of cytomegalovirus exposure and HLA in healthy donors. After removal of 0 bases from V and 8 bases from J, the junction contained 0 bases not matched to a gene. The CDR3 covers 14 residues. Germline lookup yields CDR1 SGDLS and CDR2 YYNGEE. The PCR contained 60 Vbeta and 13 Jbeta primers. Clones were read by immunoSEQ multiplex PCR, and TCRdb kept only the in-frame ones, dropping some. The repertoire holds approximately 89,000 clones, with 85% as singletons. The receptor comes from a middle-aged man in good health and CMV-seropositive. This chain uses TRBV9 with TRBJ2-1; 12 bases line up with TRBD2. The specimen sequenced was PBMCs. The CDR3 region is CASSVASGGDEQFF. The CDR3 DNA follows: TGTGCCAGCAGCGTAGCTAGCGGGGGGGATGAGCAGTTCTTC.